What follows are 23 T cell receptor beta chains derived from one specimen sequenced in a study of technical replicates of blood from a few donors. The method was immunoSEQ multiplex PCR; TCRdb's version includes in-frame clones alone and lacks a portion of them. Of about 80,000 clones in the sample, about 96% were seen once. Specimen: T cells isolated from PBMCs. The receptors originated from a human donor in good health.

V usage is TRBV7-2 and J usage is TRBJ2-3; D possibly corresponds to TRBD2 (5 bases). Germline V CDR1 and CDR2: SGHTA, FQGNSA. V was cut by 1 base and J by 2 bases, with 16 bases left in between. CDR3 length: 17 amino acids. The DNA of the CDR3 is TGTGCCAGCAGCTTAGTTCCGGGGTCAAGCCTCACAGATACGCAGTATTTT. It is translated as CASSLVPGSSLTDTQYF.

This chain joins TRBV7-8 and TRBJ2-3; the match to TRBD2 covers 7 bases. This CDR3 has 15 amino acids. Trimming took 5 bases from V and 4 from J; bases not matched to a gene: 9. Germline CDR1 and CDR2: SGHVS and FQNEAQ. This CDR3 is CASSLGTTEADTQYF. In DNA, the CDR3 is TGTGCCAGCAGCCTCGGGACTACGGAGGCAGATACGCAGTATTTT.

The rearrangement uses TRBV6-6 and TRBJ2-7; D perhaps matches TRBD1 (5 bases). The V gene's germline CDR1 is MNHNY and CDR2 SVGAGI (reference sequence). The CDR3 extends over 15 amino acids. V lost 5 bases and J 3 bases, leaving 17 bases between the germline ends. CDR3 loop: CASSESPPGIYEQYF. The CDR3 DNA reads TGTGCCAGCAGTGAGTCTCCTCCAGGGATCTACGAGCAGTACTTC.

J is TRBJ2-1 and V is TRBV5-1; 10 positions agree with TRBD2. V was pared by 0 bases and J by 3 bases, with 6 bases of the junction left unmatched. The CDR3 is 17 residues long. Germline V gene sequence: CDR1 SGHRS, CDR2 YFSETQ. For the CDR3, the DNA is TGCGCCAGCAGCTTGGCCGGAGGGACTAGCGTCTACAATGAGCAGTTCTTC. Translation gives CASSLAGGTSVYNEQFF.

This chain uses TRBV10-2 with TRBJ2-1; 13 bases line up with TRBD2. After removal of 6 bases from V and 0 bases from J, the junction contained 2 bases not matched to a gene. From germline, CDR1 is WSHSY and CDR2 SAAADI. This CDR3 comprises 16 residues. CDR3 sequence (DNA): TGCGCCAGCAGACTAGCGGGAGGGCCCTCCTACAATGAGCAGTTCTTC. This encodes CASRLAGGPSYNEQFF.

This clone was observed a single time. This chain connects TRBV27 to TRBJ2-5, with 8 bases matching TRBD2. Germline CDR1 MNHEY, CDR2 SMNVEV (reference sequence). The CDR3 covers 14 residues. The V segment lost 6 bases and the J segment 3 bases; nucleotides outside the gene matches: 6. CDR3 nucleotides: TGTGCCAGCAGCGAGCGGGAGTCAGAAGAGACCCAGTACTTC. Amino acids: CASSERESEETQYF.

This sequence joins TRBV7-3 and TRBJ2-1, with TRBD2 matching over 9 bases. This CDR3 has 14 amino acids. Trimming cost V 2 bases and J 8 bases; bases outside gene matches: 4. Germline V gene data show CDR1 as SGHTA and CDR2 as FQGTGA. The CDR3 is CASSLYSGSDEQFF. The CDR3 DNA reads as TGTGCCAGCAGCTTATATAGCGGGAGCGATGAGCAGTTCTTC.

The V gene is TRBV29-1, the J gene TRBJ2-3; 7 bases line up with TRBD2. CDR3 length: 14 amino acids. With 4 bases clipped from V and 3 bases from J, the junction kept 7 bases outside the gene matches. Germline CDR1 reads SQVTM; CDR2 reads ANQGSEA. The CDR3, as DNA: TGCAGCGTTGGTTCCAGGGAGGGAACAGATACGCAGTATTTT. It yields the protein CSVGSREGTDTQYF.

The V gene is TRBV27, the J gene TRBJ1-5, with D perhaps TRBD1 (5 bases). The CDR3 is 14 amino acids. Trimming removed 5 bases from V and 11 bases from J, with 19 bases in between. Germline V gives CDR1 MNHEY, CDR2 SMNVEV (reference sequence). CDR3 sequence reads: CASSRYTAGEAQHF. CDR3 in DNA: TGTGCCAGCAGTCGGTACACAGCGGGGGAAGCCCAGCATTTT.

The rearrangement uses TRBV9 and TRBJ2-2; the match to TRBD2 covers 12 bases. V lost 2 bases, J lost 4 bases, and 3 bases stayed unmatched. Germline V gives CDR1 SGDLS, CDR2 YYNGEE. The CDR3 extends over 16 amino acids. The chain's CDR3 is CASSVTTSGSTGELFF. CDR3 nucleotides: TGTGCCAGCAGCGTTACGACTAGCGGGAGCACCGGGGAGCTGTTTTTT.

The rearrangement uses TRBV13 and TRBJ2-7; 9 positions agree with TRBD2. Per germline, CDR1 PRHDT and CDR2 FYEKMQ (reference sequence). Trimming took 3 bases from V and 7 from J; bases not matched to a gene: 13. The CDR3 length is 16 residues. In DNA form, the CDR3 reads TGTGCCAGCAGCTTGGGGGGACTAGCCCCCGAATTGGAGCAGTACTTC. This encodes CASSLGGLAPELEQYF.

This clone has only one observation. The chain employs TRBV5-8 and TRBJ1-1; D gene uncertain. CDR1 and CDR2 (germline): SGHTS, YDEGEE. The CDR3 runs 12 residues. V was cut by 5 bases and J by 5 bases, with 10 bases left in between. The CDR3, as DNA: TGTGCCAGCAGTTCGGGGAATACTGAAGCTTTCTTT. This sequence encodes CASSSGNTEAFF.

The rearrangement links TRBV6-1 to TRBJ2-7, with 9 bases matching TRBD1. CDR1 and CDR2 from the germline V gene are MNHNS and SASEGT. This CDR3 comprises 14 residues. Losses at the gene ends were 6 bases for V and 5 bases for J; bases not matched to a gene: 8. Written as DNA, the CDR3 is TGTGCCAGCAGCGCACAGGGGGCGTTAAACGAGCAGTACTTC. This codes for CASSAQGALNEQYF.

The V and J genes are TRBV19 and TRBJ2-3, with 7 bases identical to TRBD1. The length of the CDR3 is 13 residues. Germline-derived CDR1 and CDR2 are LNHDA and SQIVND (reference sequence). J gave up 9 bases and V 8 bases, and 11 bases lay outside the gene matches. The CDR3 nucleotides read TGTGCCAGTCAACTCCAGGGGGTCGGAACGCAGTATTTT. Translation: CASQLQGVGTQYF.

The J gene is TRBJ2-1, the V gene TRBV29-1; the D gene is possibly TRBD2 (5 bases). Germline V gene lookup returns CDR1 SQVTM and CDR2 ANQGSEA. CDR3 length: 14 amino acids. With 2 bases removed from V and 4 bases from J, the gap between germline ends came to 12 bases. The CDR3 loop is CSVERGGIYNEQFF. Here the CDR3 DNA reads TGCAGCGTTGAAAGAGGAGGTATTTACAATGAGCAGTTCTTC.

V is TRBV27 and J is TRBJ2-7; no clear D. V was clipped by 3 bases and J by 2 bases, with 8 bases between them. Germline V gives CDR1 MNHEY, CDR2 SMNVEV (reference sequence). This CDR3 contains 13 residues. The CDR3 loop is CASSFAGAYEQYF. The CDR3 DNA is TGTGCCAGCAGTTTTGCCGGAGCCTACGAGCAGTACTTC.

Remarks on this clone: At the DNA level, this CDR3 is encoded by other sequences in the same sample as well. The genes are TRBV4-1 and TRBJ2-2; 13 bases agree with TRBD2. J lost 5 bases, V lost 4 bases, and 4 bases had no gene match. The germline gives CDR1 MGHRA, CDR2 YSYEKL. The CDR3 sequence is 16 residues long. The CDR3 bases are TGCGCCAGCAGCCCCGGACTAGCGGGAGATACCGGGGAGCTGTTTTTT. Its translation: CASSPGLAGDTGELFF.

The genes are TRBV4-1 and TRBJ1-5; 7 positions match TRBD1. This CDR3 has 18 residues. V was clipped by 1 base and J by 5 bases; unmatched bases: 14. The germline V gene encodes CDR1 MGHRA and CDR2 YSYEKL. The DNA of the CDR3 is TGCGCCAGCAGCCAAGTTATCGTGTCGGGACAGAATTATCAGCCCCAGCATTTT. It is translated as CASSQVIVSGQNYQPQHF.

CDR3 loop: CAIKTSGRMDEQFF. The CDR3 region has the DNA TGTGCCATCAAGACTAGCGGGAGAATGGATGAGCAGTTCTTC. The genes are TRBV11-3 and TRBJ2-1, with 12 bases fitting TRBD2. J was trimmed by 8 bases and V by 10 bases; bases with no gene match: 9. The CDR3 loop spans 14 amino acids. Germline assignment: CDR1 SGHNT and CDR2 YENEEA.

The CDR3 bases are TGCGCCAGCAGCCAAGGACTAGCGGGAGCGTTCACAGATACGCAGTATTTT. It translates to CASSQGLAGAFTDTQYF. The chain combines TRBV4-3 with TRBJ2-3; 12 bases fit TRBD2. With V trimmed by 1 base and J by 2 bases, 4 bases remained unmatched. Germline values: CDR1 LGHNA, CDR2 YSLEER. The length of the CDR3 is 17 residues.

The rearrangement links TRBV11-3 to TRBJ1-1; 7 positions agree with TRBD1. This CDR3 spans 13 amino acids. Germline CDR1 reads SGHNT; CDR2 reads YENEEA. V was clipped by 5 bases and J by 4 bases; unmatched bases: 4. CDR3 loop: CASSEGAGTEAFF. The CDR3 region has the DNA TGTGCCAGCAGCGAGGGGGCCGGCACTGAAGCTTTCTTT.

The chain employs TRBV18 and TRBJ2-2, with D tentatively TRBD1 (6 bases). The CDR3 is made up of 14 amino acids. The V gene's germline CDR1 is KGHSH and CDR2 LQKENI. V gave up 4 bases and J gave up 5 bases, with 11 bases separating them. In DNA, the CDR3 is TGTGCCAGCTCACTAAATACAGGGACCGGGGAGCTGTTTTTT. It encodes CASSLNTGTGELFF.

V usage is TRBV2 and J usage is TRBJ1-2, with D uncertain. The V end was cut by 1 base, the J end by 2 bases, with 5 bases between. CDR1 SNHLY and CDR2 FYNNEI come from the germline V gene. The CDR3 extends over 13 amino acids. Here the CDR3 reads CASSEETNYGYTF. The CDR3 DNA is TGTGCCAGCAGTGAAGAAACAAACTATGGCTACACCTTC.